The 17 T cell receptor beta chains below come from one sample, sequenced in a study of T cell repertoires in cytomegalovirus infection. Each CDR3 protein is one row after TCRdb ran MiXCR on the reads. The table lists about 310,000 distinct CDR3 sequences, about 17% of them singletons, with about 12% in the top ten. The sequenced sample consisted of PBMCs. Source of these receptors: a human donor in good health (CMV status not recorded). Some clones in this sample may be carry-over from other donors' samples.

Ten or more counts support this clonotype. The V call is TRBV7-9, the J call TRBJ1-5; tentative D call: TRBD1 (6 bases). This CDR3 is 13 amino acids long. Germline loops: CDR1 SEHNR, CDR2 FQNEAQ (reference sequence). Trimming removed 9 bases from V and 0 bases from J, with 9 bases in between. The CDR3 is CASGGDSNQPQHF. The CDR3, as DNA: TGTGCCAGTGGGGGCGATAGCAATCAGCCCCAGCATTTT.

This clonotype was observed at least ten times. This chain links TRBV20-1 with TRBJ1-2; D remains ambiguous. V was trimmed by 2 bases and J by 0 bases, leaving 13 bases between them. CDR1 is DFQATT and CDR2 is SNEGSKA in the germline V gene (reference sequence). The CDR3 length is 15 residues. For the CDR3, the DNA is TGCAGTGCTAGATCGGGCTACGCCCCTAACTATGGCTACACCTTC. It specifies CSARSGYAPNYGYTF.

In its sample, this clonotype was seen many times. This rearrangement joins TRBV7-2 to TRBJ1-2, with 10 bases aligning to TRBD1. V trimming: 1 base; J trimming: 4 bases; junction bases outside the gene matches: 9. Germline-derived CDR1 and CDR2 are SGHTA and FQGNSA. The CDR3 has 17 residues. The chain's CDR3 is CASSLVATGGRIYGYTF. CDR3 DNA: TGTGCCAGCAGCTTAGTGGCGACAGGGGGCCGGATCTATGGCTACACCTTC.

In this sample, this clonotype turned up a few times. The chain employs TRBV19 and TRBJ2-7; 7 bases agree with TRBD1. In germline, CDR1 is LNHDA, CDR2 SQIVND (reference sequence). Trimming cost V 0 bases and J 2 bases; bases outside gene matches: 10. The CDR3 runs to 17 residues. The CDR3: CASSIDLSGTVTYEQYF. The CDR3 nucleotides read TGTGCCAGTAGTATAGATCTATCAGGGACAGTAACCTACGAGCAGTACTTC.

This clonotype was found a few times. The chain combines TRBV7-9 with TRBJ2-5; unclear D gene. Germline values: CDR1 SEHNR, CDR2 FQNEAQ (reference sequence). V lost 1 base and J 5 bases, leaving 17 bases between the germline ends. The CDR3 has 16 amino acids. CDR3 DNA sequence: TGTGCCAGCAGCTTAGGGGCAGGCATTCAAGGGGAGACCCAGTACTTC. Translating it yields CASSLGAGIQGETQYF. The full variable domain, its missing parts supplied by reference TRBV7-9 and TRBJ2-5, is DTGVSQNPRHKITKRGQNVTFRCDPISEHNRLYWYRQTLGQGPEFLTYFQNEAQLEKSRLLSDRFSAERPKGSFSTLEIQRTEQGDSAMYLCASSLGAGIQGETQYFGPGTRLLVL.

The rearrangement links TRBV27 to TRBJ2-3; D is uncertain. The V and J ends lost 6 bases and 1 base respectively, with 14 bases between them. This CDR3 comprises 15 residues. Looked up from germline, CDR1 is MNHEY and CDR2 is SMNVEV (reference sequence). CDR3 protein: CASRFSSRGTDTQYF. CDR3 sequence (DNA): TGTGCCAGCAGATTCTCCTCCCGTGGCACAGATACGCAGTATTTT.

The chain uses TRBV20-1 and TRBJ1-3; D perhaps matches TRBD1 (6 bases). The CDR3 consists of 14 residues. CDR1 is DFQATT, CDR2 SNEGSKA, per germline (reference sequence). Trimming took 6 bases from V and 4 from J, leaving 16 bases between them. The CDR3 DNA reads TGCAGTGCCAATTCCGTCGGGGGCGGAAACACCATATATTTT. As protein: CSANSVGGGNTIYF.

This chain links TRBV13 with TRBJ1-3; TRBD1 agrees at 7 bases. CDR1 is PRHDT and CDR2 is FYEKMQ in the germline V gene (reference sequence). The CDR3 totals 18 residues. J gave up 0 bases and V 5 bases, and 13 bases lay outside the gene matches. The CDR3 region has the DNA TGTGCCAGCAGCGTCCTCGACAGGGTCGCAAACTCTGGAAACACCATATATTTT. Its translation: CASSVLDRVANSGNTIYF.

CDR3 protein: CASSQEQFGSYNEQFF. CDR3 in DNA: TGCGCCAGCAGCCAAGAGCAGTTCGGCTCCTACAATGAGCAGTTCTTC. The J gene is TRBJ2-1, the V gene TRBV4-1; D unresolved. CDR1 is MGHRA, CDR2 YSYEKL, per germline. CDR3 length: 16 amino acids. The V end was cut by 0 bases, the J end by 0 bases, with 9 bases between.

This clonotype came up many times. This CDR3 is CASSLSSGGEKLFF. CDR3 in DNA: TGTGCCAGCAGCTTGTCCAGCGGTGGAGAAAAACTGTTTTTT. J is TRBJ1-4 and V is TRBV7-6; D is uncertain. From germline, CDR1 is SGHVS and CDR2 FNYEAQ. The CDR3 consists of 14 residues. V was cut by 3 bases and J by 8 bases, with 13 bases left in between.

There are a few counts of this clonotype. This chain links TRBV3-1 with TRBJ2-1, with D unresolved. This CDR3 comprises 13 residues. V gave up 6 bases and J gave up 7 bases, with 13 bases separating them. Germline values: CDR1 LGHDT, CDR2 YNNKEL (reference sequence). The CDR3 protein is CASSWAYGNEQFF. For the CDR3, the DNA is TGTGCCAGCAGTTGGGCCTACGGGAATGAGCAGTTCTTC.

The chain combines TRBV20-1 with TRBJ2-3; unclear D gene. The CDR3 is 14 residues long. Germline V CDR1 and CDR2: DFQATT, SNEGSKA (reference sequence). V was shortened by 5 bases and J by 2 bases, with 14 bases between the two germline ends. The DNA for the CDR3 is TGCAGTGCTTCCATGGTTTCGGCCACAGATACGCAGTATTTT. The encoded protein is CSASMVSATDTQYF.

The sample holds many counts of this clonotype. The chain combines TRBV12-3 or TRBV12-4 with TRBJ2-3; tentatively, D is TRBD1 or TRBD2 (5 bases each). The CDR3 consists of 16 residues. Trimming took off 6 bases at V and 4 bases at J, with 20 bases between the two ends. The CDR3 DNA reads as TGTGCCAGCAGCCCTCGGGGCACCTACGCTCCAGATACGCAGTATTTT. This codes for CASSPRGTYAPDTQYF.

This clonotype was recorded a few times. The rearrangement uses TRBV7-2 and TRBJ1-4, with 9 bases lining up with TRBD1. CDR1 SGHTA and CDR2 FQGNSA come from the germline V gene. Trimming at V came to 5 bases and at J to 8 bases, leaving 6 bases not matched to a gene. The CDR3 is 14 residues long. CDR3 in amino acids: CASSRDRVAEKLFF. The CDR3 DNA is TGTGCCAGCAGCAGGGACAGGGTGGCGGAAAAACTGTTTTTT.

This clonotype has only a few counts. The chain employs TRBV7-2 and TRBJ2-7; TRBD1 aligns across 12 bases. Per the germline V gene, CDR1 is SGHTA and CDR2 is FQGNSA. The J segment lost 2 bases and the V segment lost 5 bases, leaving 4 bases of the junction unmatched. The CDR3 has 15 amino acids. CDR3 sequence: CASSEGTGGAYEQYF. CDR3 nucleotides: TGTGCCAGCAGCGAAGGGACAGGGGGCGCCTACGAGCAGTACTTC.

At least ten counts were recorded for this clonotype. The chain combines TRBV7-6 with TRBJ2-7, with D tentatively TRBD2 (6 bases). Trimming stripped 1 base from V and 1 base from J, with 8 bases between. The CDR3 has 14 amino acids. Germline V gives CDR1 SGHVS, CDR2 FNYEAQ. The chain's CDR3 is CASSLGRGSYEQYF. CDR3 DNA sequence: TGTGCCAGCAGCTTAGGTCGGGGGTCCTACGAGCAGTACTTC.

The V gene is TRBV2, the J gene TRBJ2-7, with 9 bases fitting TRBD1. J was trimmed by 5 bases and V by 5 bases; bases with no gene match: 4. CDR1 is SNHLY and CDR2 is FYNNEI in the germline V gene. This CDR3 spans 13 amino acids. The CDR3 DNA reads TGTGCCAGCAGTCACCGGACAGGGGACGAGCAGTACTTC. Its protein is CASSHRTGDEQYF.